This T cell receptor (beta chain) was obtained from a study of CD8+CD57+ T cells in acquired aplastic anemia. Study information: When averaged, DNA from sorted CD4+ and CD8+ cells came to about 2.9 ug.

The germline CDR1 and CDR2 sequences are SQVTM and ANQGSEA. Trimming removed 0 bases at V and 1 base at J, with 15 bases between. The CDR3 spans 16 residues. By flow cytometry, patients selected for sequencing had shown an expansion of CD8+CD57+ cells. Patients uniformly had severe acquired aplastic anemia. According to the study, genomic DNA was the template for TCR beta VDJ and CDR3 profiling. One entry per CDR3 protein results from TCRdb running MiXCR on the reads. The data contain some 98,000 distinct CDR3 sequences, 65% to 70% of them singletons. This clonotype was detected ten times or more. The TCR comes from a human donor with aplastic anemia. The chain couples TRBV29-1 to TRBJ1-2; TRBD1 is a possible D gene (6 bases). The sequenced sample was sorted CD4+, CD8+, or CD8+CD57+ T cells (not recorded which) from PBMCs. The CDR3 region is CSVEDATGYDNYGYTF. Written as DNA, the CDR3 is TGCAGCGTTGAAGATGCTACAGGGTATGATAACTATGGCTACACCTTC.